This TCR beta chain is drawn from a study of shared clonotypes between healthy human individuals. General study results and limits: Sampling involved blood alone; tissue repertoires likely differ. Sharing across a few donors was seen in 4% to 5.5% of naive CD4 clonotypes.

Sequencing was performed with immunoSEQ multiplex PCR; in TCRdb, only in-frame clones are kept and a portion is missing. The table has about 1.1 million clones, 70% to 85% seen once. Regarding this clone: Antigen unknown. A much more abundant neighbour one base away suggests this may be a read error. This CDR3 fails to terminate in the conserved phenylalanine or tryptophan, so it likely reflects a read error.

The CDR3 loop spans 15 amino acids. Germline CDR1 is LGHNA and CDR2 is YSLEER. Trimming pared 1 base from V and 4 bases from J, leaving 13 bases between. The TCR comes from a man aged 18 to 30 in good health. Some clones in this sample may be carry-over from other donors' samples. The rearrangement links TRBV4-3 to TRBJ1-1; D gene uncertain. Sequenced sample: memory CD4+ T cells from PBMCs. Stated subset: CD45RA-negative fraction. CDR3 loop: CASSQVGSHPTEAFL. The DNA of the CDR3 is TGCGCCAGCAGCCAAGTGGGCAGTCACCCCACTGAAGCTTTCCTT.